A single TCR beta chain is shown here with its context. Its antigen remains unknown. The data stem from a study of beta chain features in type 1 diabetes. Across the study: The patients were much like the healthy donors in age, gender and cell yields.

The V end lost 5 bases, the J end lost 5 bases, and 9 bases lay between the germline ends. The germline CDR1 and CDR2 sequences are MDHEN and SYDVKM. The CDR3 sequence is 12 residues long. Study results and caveats: Shortening that was moderate but significant affected the TCRB CDR3s of Type 1 diabetes patients in all four CD4+ subsets.

The sequenced template was cDNA made from the entire isolated RNA. Sequencing used immunoSEQ multiplex PCR; TCRdb keeps in-frame clones, though not all of them. The profile covers 250,000 or so clones, with roughly 22% appearing a single time and more than 0.025% taken by the ten largest. Source material: naive CD4+ T cells from blood. The chain uses TRBV28 and TRBJ1-1; perhaps TRBD1 as D (6 bases). This TCR was sampled from a woman in her forties with type 1 diabetes. The DNA for the CDR3 is TGTGCCAGCAGTGAACAGGGAACTGAAGCTTTCTTT. This encodes CASSEQGTEAFF. Combining the CDR3 with reference TRBV28 and TRBJ1-1 gives the whole variable domain DVKVTQSSRYLVKRTGEKVFLECVQDMDHENMFWYRQDPGLGLRLIYFSYDVKMKEKGDIPEGYSVSREKKERFSLILESASTNQTSMYLCASSEQGTEAFFGQGTRLTVV.